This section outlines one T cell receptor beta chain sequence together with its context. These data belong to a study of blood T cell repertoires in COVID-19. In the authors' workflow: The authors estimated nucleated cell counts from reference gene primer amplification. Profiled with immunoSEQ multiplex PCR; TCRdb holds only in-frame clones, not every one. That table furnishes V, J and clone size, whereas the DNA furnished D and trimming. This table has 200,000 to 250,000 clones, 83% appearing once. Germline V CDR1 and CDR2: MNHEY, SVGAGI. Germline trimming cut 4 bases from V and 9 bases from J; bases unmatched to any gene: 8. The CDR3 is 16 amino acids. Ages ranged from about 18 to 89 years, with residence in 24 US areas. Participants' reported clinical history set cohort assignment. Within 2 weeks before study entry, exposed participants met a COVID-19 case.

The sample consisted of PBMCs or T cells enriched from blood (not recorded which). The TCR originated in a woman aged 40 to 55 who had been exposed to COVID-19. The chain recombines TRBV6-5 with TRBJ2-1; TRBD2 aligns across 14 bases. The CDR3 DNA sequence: TGTGCCAGCAGTTCACAGGGACTAGCGGGGGTGAGTGAGCAGTTCTTC. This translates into CASSSQGLAGVSEQFF.